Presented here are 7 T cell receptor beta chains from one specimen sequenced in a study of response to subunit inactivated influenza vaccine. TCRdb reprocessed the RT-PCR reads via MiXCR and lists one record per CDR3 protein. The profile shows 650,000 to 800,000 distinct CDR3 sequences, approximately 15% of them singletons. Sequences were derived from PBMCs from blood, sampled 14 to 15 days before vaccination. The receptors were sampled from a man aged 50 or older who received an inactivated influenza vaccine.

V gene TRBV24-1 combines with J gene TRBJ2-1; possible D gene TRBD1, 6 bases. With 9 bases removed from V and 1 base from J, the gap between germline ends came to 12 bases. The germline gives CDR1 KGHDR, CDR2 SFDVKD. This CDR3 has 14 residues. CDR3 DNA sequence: TGTGCCACCGGGACACCTGATTCCTACAATGAGCAGTTCTTC. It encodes CATGTPDSYNEQFF.

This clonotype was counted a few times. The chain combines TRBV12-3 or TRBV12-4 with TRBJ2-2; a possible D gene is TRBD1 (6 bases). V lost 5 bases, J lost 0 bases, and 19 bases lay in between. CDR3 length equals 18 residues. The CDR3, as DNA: TGTGCCAGCAGTATCCTGACAGGCCTCAGACCGAACACCGGGGAGCTGTTTTTT. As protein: CASSILTGLRPNTGELFF.

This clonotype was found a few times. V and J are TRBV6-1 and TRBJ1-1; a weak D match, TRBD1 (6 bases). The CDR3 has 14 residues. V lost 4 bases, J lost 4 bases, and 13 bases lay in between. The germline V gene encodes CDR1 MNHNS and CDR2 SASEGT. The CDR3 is CASSAIQGTTEAFF. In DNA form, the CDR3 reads TGTGCCAGCAGTGCTATCCAGGGGACCACTGAAGCTTTCTTT.

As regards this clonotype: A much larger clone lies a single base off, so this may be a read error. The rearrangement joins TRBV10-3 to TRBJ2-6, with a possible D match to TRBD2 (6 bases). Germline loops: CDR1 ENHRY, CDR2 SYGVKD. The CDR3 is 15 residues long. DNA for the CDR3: TGTACCTCACGGGACTCCGTCTCTGGGGCCAACGTCCTGACTTTC. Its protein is CTSRDSVSGANVLTF.

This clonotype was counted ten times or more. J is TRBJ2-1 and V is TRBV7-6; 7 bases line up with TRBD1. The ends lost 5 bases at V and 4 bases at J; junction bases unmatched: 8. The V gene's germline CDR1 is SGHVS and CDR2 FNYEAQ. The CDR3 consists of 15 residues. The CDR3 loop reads CASSTTGQYYNEQFF. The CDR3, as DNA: TGTGCCAGCAGCACGACGGGACAGTATTACAATGAGCAGTTCTTC.

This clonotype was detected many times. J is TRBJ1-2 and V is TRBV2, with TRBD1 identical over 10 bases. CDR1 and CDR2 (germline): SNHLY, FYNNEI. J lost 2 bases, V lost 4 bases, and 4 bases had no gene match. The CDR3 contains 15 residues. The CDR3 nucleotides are TGTGCCAGCAGTGGACAGGGGGCGGAAAACTATGGCTACACCTTC. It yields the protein CASSGQGAENYGYTF. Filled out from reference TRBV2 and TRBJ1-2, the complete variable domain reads EPEVTQTPSHQVTQMGQEVILRCVPISNHLYFYWYRQILGQKVEFLVSFYNNEISEKSEIFDDQFSVERPDGSNFTLKIRSTKLEDSAMYFCASSGQGAENYGYTFGSGTRLTVV.

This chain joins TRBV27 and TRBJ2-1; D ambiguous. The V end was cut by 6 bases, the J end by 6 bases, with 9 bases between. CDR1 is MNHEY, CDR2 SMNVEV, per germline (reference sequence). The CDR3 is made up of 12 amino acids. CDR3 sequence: CASRYRGNEQFF. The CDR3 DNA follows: TGTGCCAGCAGGTACCGCGGCAATGAGCAGTTCTTC.